The rows below give T cell receptor beta chains drawn from one sample of a study of cytomegalovirus exposure and HLA in healthy donors. Clones were sequenced by immunoSEQ multiplex PCR, and TCRdb holds only the in-frame ones, with some missing. Of 140,000 or so clones listed, 76% are singletons. The sequencing input was PBMCs. The receptor set was obtained from a woman aged 40 to 55 in good health and CMV-seronegative. CDR3s include the opening cysteine and the closing phenylalanine or tryptophan. D genes are given only for firm matches. Not all rows give a size; the values are once, few, many and, for expanded clones, a class.

clone size	CDR3 length	D gene	J gene	V gene	CDR3 DNA	CDR3 protein
-	16	TRBD2	TRBJ2-7	TRBV5-1	TGCGCCAGCAGCTTGGGCGGATCTAGCGGGAACTACGAGCAGTACTTC	CASSLGGSSGNYEQYF
-	16	-	TRBJ1-4	TRBV28	TGTGCCAGCAGTTTCCACATGTCAACGGGGTCGGAAAAACTGTTTTTT	CASSFHMSTGSEKLFF
-	15	-	TRBJ1-4	TRBV7-8	TGTGCCAGCAGCTTAAGGCCGCAGGGCCCGGGGGAACTGTTTTTT	CASSLRPQGPGELFF
-	15	-	TRBJ2-6	TRBV28	TGTGCCAGCAGTCCCGGGGTGTCTGGGGCCAACGTCCTGACTTTC	CASSPGVSGANVLTF
-	15	TRBD2	TRBJ2-2	TRBV5-1	TGCGCCAGCAGCTTGGTTGGACTAGTTACCGGGGAGCTGTTTTTT	CASSLVGLVTGELFF
-	17	-	TRBJ1-1	TRBV25-1	TGTGCCAGCACTCTAACCGACAGGCTCAGGATGAACACTGAAGCTTTCTTT	CASTLTDRLRMNTEAFF
-	16	-	TRBJ2-3	TRBV10-3	TGTGCCATCAGTGCCCAAGGGGGGGTCGGCACAGATACGCAGTATTTT	CAISAQGGVGTDTQYF
-	13	-	TRBJ2-5	TRBV7-8	TGTGCCAGCAGCTTTGGAGGGCAGGACACCCAGTACTTC	CASSFGGQDTQYF
many	11	-	TRBJ1-3	TRBV7-9	TGTGCCAGCAGCCCTACAGGGTACCCTCATTTT	CASSPTGYPHF
-	14	-	TRBJ1-5	TRBV19	TGTGCCAGTAGTGCCCGGGTCCCCAATCAGCCCCAGCATTTT	CASSARVPNQPQHF
-	14	-	TRBJ2-7	TRBV13	TGTGCCAGCAGTAGAGGACGGGAGCCCTACGAGCAGTACTTC	CASSRGREPYEQYF
-	16	-	TRBJ2-1	TRBV27	TGTGCCAGCAGTTTAATTGGACTAAACCGATACAATGAGCAGTTCTTC	CASSLIGLNRYNEQFF
-	17	TRBD1	TRBJ1-1	TRBV18	TGTGCCAGCTCACCACCGTCGGGGACAGGGTTGAACACTGAAGCTTTCTTT	CASSPPSGTGLNTEAFF
-	14	-	TRBJ2-1	TRBV5-1	TGCGCCAGCCGGAGGGGCGGGGGCGTCCATGAGCAGTTCTTC	CASRRGGGVHEQFF
-	12	-	TRBJ1-2	TRBV30	TGTGCCTGGAGTGGAGGTAACTATGGCTACACCTTC	CAWSGGNYGYTF
-	12	-	TRBJ2-7	TRBV2	TGTGCCAGCAGGGAAGGACATTACGAGCAGTACTTC	CASREGHYEQYF
-	12	TRBD1	TRBJ1-2	TRBV29-1	TGCAGCGTTGGGAAGACAGGGGGCTTCTACACCTTC	CSVGKTGGFYTF
-	16	-	TRBJ2-7	TRBV6-1	TGTGCCAGCAGTGACCGTGGGGTAACTAGATGGTACGAGCAGTACTTC	CASSDRGVTRWYEQYF